Detailed here is one T cell receptor beta chain. Its antigen is currently unknown. This sample stems from a study of shared clonotypes between healthy human individuals. Regarding the study as a whole: Across subsets, estimated richness was generally greater for naive than for memory populations. Some clonotypes were shared by all four sorted-subset donors, while others were not shared. The non-shared ones had lower generation probabilities than the shared ones.

The study drew all its donors from Caucasian adults living in Nashville, Tennessee. Method: immunoSEQ multiplex PCR; TCRdb's copy keeps in-frame clones and lacks some. The sample records 2 million to 2.5 million clones, approximately 93% being singletons. Trimming cost V 2 bases and J 5 bases; bases outside gene matches: 6. Germline loops: CDR1 SGHRS, CDR2 YFSETQ. CDR3 length: 17 amino acids. The TCR originated in a man aged 18 to 30 in good health. Some clones in this sample may be carry-over from other donors' samples. The rearrangement uses TRBV5-1 and TRBJ2-5; 16 nucleotides agree with TRBD2. Specimen: naive CD4+ T cells from PBMCs. Documented subset: CD45RA+ positively selected. The CDR3 region is CASSFGTSGRARETQYF. CDR3 DNA: TGCGCCAGCAGCTTTGGGACTAGCGGGAGGGCCAGGGAGACCCAGTACTTC.